The text below deals with one T cell receptor beta chain. What it binds is not known. Germline loops: CDR1 MGHRA, CDR2 YSYEKL. V was pared by 2 bases and J by 5 bases, with 15 bases between. CDR3 length equals 15 residues. This entry belongs to a study of T-cell memory formation after mild COVID-19. Study-level background: The TCR clusters were mostly specific to one donor.

TCRdb re-derived calls from the 5' RACE reads in MiXCR, one entry per CDR3 protein. The sample shows approximately 260,000 distinct CDR3 sequences, 15% to 20% of them seen only once. Study-level points and caveats: For contracting clones, CD4+ ones sat mainly in CM and EM, CD8+ in EMRA. Memory from before infection featured some responding clones, which suggests cross-reactive memory joined.

This TCR came from a man aged 18 to 30 who had mild COVID-19 (a few samples of this study predate the infection). Cell type and time point are not known. Sample: PBMCs or a T cell subset sorted from them (not recorded which). V usage is TRBV4-1 and J usage is TRBJ2-5; TRBD2 might be the D (5 bases). The CDR3 loop is CASSQIGLAQETQYF. The CDR3 region has the DNA TGCGCCAGCAGCCAAATAGGACTGGCCCAGGAGACCCAGTACTTC.